The clone carrying this T cell receptor (beta chain) has a count of ten or more. Its antigen is unidentified. This specimen belongs to a study of regulatory T cells in long-lasting Graves disease. Study results and limitations: Favored usage of TRBV28, TRBJ1-2 and TRBJ2-5 was recorded in persistent disease. Public clonotype sharing was higher in persistent than newly diagnosed patients. Persistent Graves' cases showed lower TCR diversity than newly diagnosed cases.

The CDR3 is 14 amino acids. CDR1 is DFQATT and CDR2 is SNEGSKA in the germline V gene (reference sequence). Trimming shortened V by 5 bases and J by 2 bases, and 13 bases separated the two germline ends. Investigators prepared the TCR beta libraries by applying iRepertoire HTBI primers and Arm-PCR of CDR3 regions. Via MiXCR, TCRdb re-called the multiplex PCR reads, giving one row per CDR3 protein. The sample has about 380,000 distinct CDR3 sequences, roughly a sixth seen once; the top ten hold about 20%. Time point: newly diagnosed GD, antithyroid drugs for less than 3 months. After RNA was extracted from PBMCs, the TCR library was made from it. With EDTA tubes as the receptacles, 7.5 to 9.5 milliliters of peripheral blood were drawn.

The source material was peripheral blood mononuclear cells (PBMCs), sampled at new diagnosis, from a patient treated with antithyroid drugs. This TCR derives from a female donor with Graves disease. The J gene is TRBJ2-1, the V gene TRBV20-1; D might be TRBD1 (6 bases). DNA for the CDR3: TGCAGTGCTCGACAGGCCGGGGCCTACAATGAGCAGTTCTTC. Residues: CSARQAGAYNEQFF.